Sequencing of this TCR beta chain was carried out in a study of cytomegalovirus exposure and HLA in healthy donors. In the study overall: Among the approximately 400 genotyped donors, over 70% were placed in the Caucasian-associated ancestry cluster. Study-level points and caveats: Association with HLA alleles at 0.05 false discovery rate was found for 15,000 to 20,000 TCR beta sequences in a later analysis.

The primer mix had 60 Vbeta and 13 Jbeta primers. Only in-frame clones appear in the TCRdb table, and some are missing; sequencing was by immunoSEQ multiplex PCR. Of some 150,000 clones detected, 60% to 80% appear once; the ten largest clones hold about 1.3%. Note on this clone: Its specificity is unknown.

The TCR was taken from a man between 60 and 75 years old in good health and CMV-seronegative. Sequenced: PBMCs.

The CDR3 spells CASLGPGGSTGELFF. The CDR3 nucleotides are TGTGCCAGCCTCGGCCCGGGGGGGAGCACCGGGGAGCTGTTTTTT. The chain couples TRBV28 to TRBJ2-2, with TRBD2 matching over 8 bases. J was trimmed by 4 bases and V by 8 bases; bases with no gene match: 9. Per the germline V gene, CDR1 is MDHEN and CDR2 is SYDVKM. The CDR3 runs 15 residues.